The T cell receptor (beta chain) under discussion was sequenced for a study of blood T cell repertoires in COVID-19. Study as a whole: PBMCs, B-cell-depleted T cells, or T cells provided the cDNA or gDNA that made up the material.

From germline, CDR1 is SEHNR and CDR2 FQNEAQ (reference sequence). The CDR3 is 14 residues long. V was shortened by 6 bases and J by 2 bases, with 11 bases between the two germline ends. In the study's own analysis: Estimation of nucleated cell counts was performed using reference gene primer amplification. TCRdb keeps only in-frame clones here, not all; method: immunoSEQ multiplex PCR. V, J and clone size are those of that table, while D and trimming were read from the DNA. Among 85,000 to 120,000 clones listed, about two thirds were seen once. This sequence was found in a human donor with acute or convalescent COVID-19. The donor label of this sample is uncertain. The sample was peripheral blood. The chain has TRBV7-9 and TRBJ1-3; tentative D call: TRBD1 (5 bases). Here the CDR3 DNA reads TGTGCCAGCAGTCCTGACAGAGCTGGAAACACCATATATTTT. Translation gives CASSPDRAGNTIYF.